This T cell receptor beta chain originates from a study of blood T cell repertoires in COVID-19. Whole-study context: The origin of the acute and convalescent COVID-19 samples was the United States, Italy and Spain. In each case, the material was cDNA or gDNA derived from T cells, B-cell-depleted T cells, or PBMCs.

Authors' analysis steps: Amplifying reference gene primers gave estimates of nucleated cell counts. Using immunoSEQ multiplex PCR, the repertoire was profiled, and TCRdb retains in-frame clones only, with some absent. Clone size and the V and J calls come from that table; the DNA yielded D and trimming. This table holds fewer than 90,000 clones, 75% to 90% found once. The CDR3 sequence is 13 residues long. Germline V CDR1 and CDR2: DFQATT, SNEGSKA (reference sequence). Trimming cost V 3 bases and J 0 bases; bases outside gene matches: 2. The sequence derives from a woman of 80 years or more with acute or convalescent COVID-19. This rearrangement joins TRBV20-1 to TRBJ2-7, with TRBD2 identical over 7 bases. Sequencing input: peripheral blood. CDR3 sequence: CSASRGSSYEQYF. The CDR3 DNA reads TGCAGTGCTAGTCGCGGGAGCTCCTACGAGCAGTACTTC.